This passage covers 21 T cell receptor beta chains from one sample sequenced in a study of CD8+ T cells in alopecia areata. cDNA prepared by RNA extraction and subsequent reverse transcription served as the template for sequencing. Some clones are missing from TCRdb's copy, which holds only in-frame ones; the method was immunoSEQ multiplex PCR. Sampling found some 120,000 clones, none seen once. Material: lesional skin. The receptors originated from a C3H/HeJ mouse with alopecia areata. The mouse line has the MHC haplotype H2-k.

This clone has a handful of counts. Gene names are mouse gene names. The sequence runs out 4 residues before the end of the CDR3; the remainder is reconstructed from the germline J gene. This sequence joins TRBV13-1 and TRBJ2-1; 11 bases map to TRBD2. Germline loops: CDR1 NSHNY, CDR2 SYGAGN. V shed 6 bases and J 3 bases; nucleotides not matched to a gene: 2. The length of the CDR3 is 14 residues. The sequenced CDR3 bases are TGTGCCAGCATTGGGACTGGGGGCTATGCT. Translating gives CASIGTGGYA. The full CDR3 sequence reads CASIGTGGYAEQFF.

This clone has a handful of counts. Any gene name here is a mouse gene name. The CDR3 sequence is CTCSAWGSNERLFF. Partial CDR3 DNA: TGCACCTGCAGTGCATGGGGATCCAACGAA. The gene calls are TRBV1 and TRBJ1-4; unclear D gene. The read stops 4 residues short of the end of the CDR3; the missing end is completed from the germline J gene. CDR1 and CDR2 from the germline V gene are NSQYPW and LRSPGD (reference sequence). Trimming stripped 2 bases from V and 2 bases from J, with 6 bases between. There are 14 residues in the CDR3.

With regard to this clone: These gene names are mouse names. The CDR3 end is not reached by the read, which stops 4 residues before it; the germline J gene fills it in. The chain links TRBV1 to TRBJ2-4; possible D gene TRBD1, 5 bases. V was clipped by 3 bases and J by 2 bases, with 9 bases between them. This CDR3 is 14 amino acids long. The germline V gene encodes CDR1 NSQYPW and CDR2 LRSPGD (reference sequence). This CDR3 is CTCSAQTAQNTLYF. The sequenced part of the CDR3 DNA is TGCACCTGCAGTGCCCAGACAGCTCAAAAC.

This clone occurred a few times. The gene names given are mouse names. The missing CDR3 end, 4 residues past where the read stops, is filled in from the germline J gene. The rearrangement links TRBV1 to TRBJ2-5, with 12 bases fitting TRBD2. The junction had 2 bases not matched to a gene; V was cut back by 0 bases and J by 1 base. Germline loops: CDR1 NSQYPW, CDR2 LRSPGD (reference sequence). The CDR3 is made up of 17 amino acids. CDR3 loop: CTCSADWTGGDQDTQYF. The covered CDR3 bases are TGCACCTGCAGTGCAGATTGGACTGGGGGGGACCAAGAC.

Only a few counts were recorded for this clone. Gene names and germline match the mouse. The read halts 4 residues ahead of the CDR3 end, with the missing end drawn from the germline J gene. V usage is TRBV17 and J usage is TRBJ2-3; 9 positions agree with TRBD1. CDR3 length equals 13 residues. The V and J ends lost 10 bases and 0 bases, in that order; junction bases with no gene match: 2. Germline lookup yields CDR1 MNHDT and CDR2 YYDKIL. The CDR3 DNA, read in part, is TGTGCTATCGGGACAGGGAGTGCAGAA. As protein: CAIGTGSAE. The full CDR3 reads CAIGTGSAETLYF.

The sample holds a few counts of this clone. The gene names given are mouse names. Read data end 4 residues before the CDR3 end; the end is taken from the germline J gene. The V call is TRBV1, the J call TRBJ2-3; the match to TRBD1 covers 11 bases. V shed 3 bases and J 1 base; nucleotides not matched to a gene: 6. Germline values: CDR1 NSQYPW, CDR2 LRSPGD (reference sequence). The CDR3 runs to 17 residues. The chain's CDR3 is CTCSAPGQGEGAETLYF. The part of the CDR3 DNA that was read is TGCACCTGCAGTGCTCCGGGACAGGGGGAGGGTGCAGAA. The whole variable domain, filled in from reference TRBV1 and TRBJ2-3, reads VTLLEQNPRWRLVPRGQAVNLRCILKNSQYPWMSWYQQDLQKQLQWLFTLRSPGDKEVKSLPGADYLATRVTDTELRLQVANMSQGRTLYCTCSAPGQGEGAETLYFGSGTRLTVL.

A note on this clone: Gene names and germline match the mouse. The CDR3 extends 4 residues past the end of the read, so its final part is completed from the germline J gene. This chain uses TRBV5 with TRBJ1-1; D is possibly TRBD1 (5 bases). The CDR3 runs to 14 residues. Germline loops: CDR1 LGHNA, CDR2 YNLKQL (reference sequence). CDR3 DNA, as far as it was read: TGTGCCAGCAGCCCCCTGGACTGGGGGAGA. Its protein is CASSPLDWGR. The entire CDR3 protein is CASSPLDWGREVFF.

About this clone: The gene names given are mouse names. The read terminates 4 residues before the CDR3 end, so the remaining end is supplied by the germline J gene. The chain joins TRBV1 to TRBJ2-2; 11 bases are shared with TRBD2. The CDR3 has 16 residues. V was pared by 5 bases and J by 3 bases, with 5 bases of the junction left unmatched. Germline CDR1 is NSQYPW and CDR2 is LRSPGD (reference sequence). CDR3 amino acids: CTCSSRDWGHTGQLYF. Incomplete CDR3 DNA: TGCACCTGCAGTAGCCGGGACTGGGGGCACACCGGG.

Only a few counts were recorded for this clone. Any gene name here is a mouse gene name. The CDR3 protein is CASSTDWDSAETLYF. The CDR3 bases that were read are TGTGCCAGCAGTACCGACTGGGATAGTGCAGAA. This chain links TRBV19 with TRBJ2-3; 7 bases fit TRBD2. From the germline J gene comes the end of the CDR3, since the read stops 4 residues before it. V dropped 3 bases and J dropped 0; count of bases not matched to a gene: 4. This CDR3 comprises 15 residues. Germline CDR1 is FNHDT and CDR2 is SITEND (reference sequence).

About this clone: The gene names given are mouse names. The observed sequence ends 4 residues before the CDR3 terminus, with the missing tail filled in from the germline J gene. The chain has TRBV13-3 and TRBJ1-4; a weak D match, TRBD1 (5 bases). The CDR3 is 15 residues long. Germline V lookup: CDR1 NNHDY, CDR2 SYVADS. V lost 1 base to trimming and J lost 2 bases, with 9 bases between them. The CDR3 DNA, read in part, is TGTGCCAGCAGTGATAGGCCAGGGTCCAACGAA. Protein sequence: CASSDRPGSNE. The CDR3, in full, reads CASSDRPGSNERLFF.

Ten or more counts support this clone. Gene names denote mouse genes. With the read ending 4 residues before the CDR3 end, the germline J gene is used to fill in that end. J is TRBJ2-7 and V is TRBV13-3; D might be TRBD2 (5 bases). The V end was cut by 0 bases, the J end by 3 bases, with 10 bases between. The CDR3 covers 14 residues. Germline CDR1 reads NNHDY; CDR2 reads SYVADS. This CDR3 is CASSDASGRYEQYF. The covered CDR3 bases are TGTGCCAGCAGTGATGCCTCTGGGCGCTAT.

There are a few counts of this clone. Genes and germline come from the mouse. Coverage ceases 4 residues before the CDR3 finishes, and the germline J gene fills in the end. The gene calls are TRBV1 and TRBJ2-1, with 9 positions matching TRBD1. The V gene end was trimmed by 1 base and the J gene end by 5 bases; junction bases not matched to a gene: 6. The CDR3 runs 16 residues. Per germline, CDR1 NSQYPW and CDR2 LRSPGD (reference sequence). This chain's CDR3 is CTCSAVRQGVDAEQFF. The CDR3 bases that were read are TGCACCTGCAGTGCAGTCCGACAGGGGGTGGATGCT.

Notes on this clone: Gene names follow the mouse nomenclature. The read finishes 4 residues shy of the CDR3 end, and the germline J gene is used to complete it. The chain combines TRBV13-3 with TRBJ1-4; perhaps TRBD1 as D (6 bases). The ends were cut back, 5 bases at V and 3 bases at J, with 11 bases in the middle. Per germline, CDR1 NNHDY and CDR2 SYVADS. The length of the CDR3 is 14 residues. CDR3 DNA (partial): TGTGCCAGCAGCAACAGGGTCCCCAACGAA. It translates to CASSNRVPNE. The whole CDR3 sequence reads CASSNRVPNERLFF.

This clone was recorded at least ten times. Gene names refer to mouse genes. The read ends 4 residues shy of where the CDR3 ends; the end is completed using the germline J gene. This sequence joins TRBV13-3 and TRBJ2-3; 8 bases are a match to TRBD2. CDR3 length: 16 residues. The germline gives CDR1 NNHDY, CDR2 SYVADS. V lost 4 bases, J lost 0 bases, and 7 bases stayed unmatched. The CDR3 DNA, read in part, is TGTGCCAGCAGTATCCGACTGGGGCGTAGTGCAGAA. It translates to CASSIRLGRSAE. The complete CDR3 reads CASSIRLGRSAETLYF.

Remarks on this clone: Genes here carry mouse names. The missing CDR3 end, 4 residues past where the read stops, is filled in from the germline J gene. The chain employs TRBV19 and TRBJ1-4, with D possibly matching TRBD1 (6 bases). V was pared by 5 bases and J by 4 bases, with 12 bases between. The CDR3 is 14 residues long. Germline V lookup: CDR1 FNHDT, CDR2 SITEND (reference sequence). CDR3 DNA, as far as it was read: TGTGCCAGCAGCGACAGGCTCCTCAACGAA. It encodes CASSDRLLNE. The CDR3 as a whole reads CASSDRLLNERLFF.

With regard to this clone: Genes here carry mouse names. The read gets to within 4 residues of the CDR3 end, and the germline J gene fills in the rest. Within the sample, other DNA sequences also encode this same CDR3. The chain links TRBV19 to TRBJ2-7; D may be TRBD2 (6 bases). Germline V lookup: CDR1 FNHDT, CDR2 SITEND (reference sequence). The CDR3 length is 13 residues. The sequenced part of the CDR3 DNA is TGTGCCAGCAGTATAACTGGGAGATAT. This translates into CASSITGRY. The full CDR3 reads CASSITGRYEQYF. The full variable domain, rest sourced from reference TRBV19 and TRBJ2-7, is GGIITQTPKFLIGQEGQKLTLKCQQNFNHDTMYWYRQDSGKGLRLIYYSITENDLQKGDLSEGYDASREKKSSFSLTVTSAQKNEMAVFLCASSITGRYEQYFGPGTRLTVL.

This clone has just a few counts. Here the gene names and germline are mouse. The read halts 4 residues ahead of the CDR3 end, with the missing end drawn from the germline J gene. The genes are TRBV19 and TRBJ2-4, with D hard to call. This CDR3 comprises 12 residues. Germline CDR1 is FNHDT and CDR2 is SITEND (reference sequence). The sequenced CDR3 bases are TGTGCCAGCAGGCAGGAGGAAAAC. This sequence encodes CASRQEEN. The entire CDR3 is CASRQEENTLYF.

In regard to this clone: Germline and genes: mouse. The read is 4 residues too short to cover the CDR3 end, so that end is filled in from the germline J gene. The chain couples TRBV5 to TRBJ2-7, with 9 bases lining up with TRBD2. The CDR3 is made up of 14 amino acids. Germline CDR1 reads LGHNA; CDR2 reads YNLKQL (reference sequence). CDR3 bases read: TGTGCCAGCAGCCAAGCGGGACTGGGATAT. It encodes CASSQAGLGY. The CDR3 reads in full as CASSQAGLGYEQYF.

Concerning this clone itself: The gene names given are mouse names. CDR3 bases read: TGTGCCAGCAGTGATAGCGGGACAGGGGTGACA. It encodes CASSDSGTGVT. In full, the CDR3 reads CASSDSGTGVTEVFF. V usage is TRBV13-1 and J usage is TRBJ1-1; 10 bases agree with TRBD1. The CDR3 end falls 4 residues outside the read, so it is completed with the germline J gene. The CDR3 spans 15 residues. The V gene's germline CDR1 is NSHNY and CDR2 SYGAGN.

This clone was seen a few times. Mouse germline and gene names are used. The DNA ends 4 residues before the CDR3 does, and the rest of the CDR3 is filled in from the germline J gene. The chain employs TRBV19 and TRBJ2-5; 8 nucleotides match TRBD2. The CDR3 runs 14 residues. Germline CDR1 and CDR2: FNHDT and SITEND (reference sequence). V shed 2 bases, J shed 3 bases, and the junction held 2 bases outside the gene matches. Incomplete CDR3 DNA: TGTGCCAGCAGTATTAGACTGGGGCAAGAC. Protein: CASSIRLGQD. The CDR3 reads in full as CASSIRLGQDTQYF.

As for this clone: Gene names are the mouse ones. The sequenced CDR3 bases are TGTGCTAGCAGTAGAACAGAAGGCGGAGAC. Its protein is CASSRTEGGD. The whole CDR3 protein reads CASSRTEGGDTQYF. V usage is TRBV17 and J usage is TRBJ2-5; D remains unclear. The read terminates 4 residues ahead of where the CDR3 ends, so the germline J gene completes it. This CDR3 is 14 amino acids long. Per germline, CDR1 MNHDT and CDR2 YYDKIL.